This T cell receptor (beta chain) was observed in a study of T cell therapy after organ transplantation. With respect to this clone: The antigen remains unidentified.

Germline V gives CDR1 SGDLS, CDR2 YYNGEE. The V end was cut by 3 bases, the J end by 0 bases, with 20 bases between. The CDR3 spans 18 residues. Assay: immunoSEQ multiplex PCR; the TCRdb copy retains only in-frame clones and omits some. The sample holds around 19,000 clones; about 83% are singletons and the top ten take under 45%. Time point denoted: 20-29 weeks after completion of therapy. This chain joins TRBV9 and TRBJ2-3, with D possibly being TRBD1 (5 bases). The sequence was collected from a human patient who had received a solid organ transplant and had CMV disease. Some T cells may be supplied by the graft donor. Sequencing was performed on CD8+ T cells from blood, taken after autologous CMV-specific T cell therapy. CDR3 sequence (DNA): TGTGCCAGCAGCGAGCCCTCCGGGTTGACAGCTAGCACAGATACGCAGTATTTT. This translates into CASSEPSGLTASTDTQYF.